The rows below give T cell receptor beta chains drawn from one sample of a study of blood T cell repertoires in COVID-19. The method was immunoSEQ multiplex PCR; TCRdb's version includes in-frame clones alone and lacks a portion of them. This table has 30,000 to 40,000 clones, 70% to 90% appearing once. The sequencing input was peripheral blood. These receptor sequences come from a man between 65 and 85 years old with acute or convalescent COVID-19. CDR3s include the opening cysteine and the closing phenylalanine or tryptophan. Fields, in order: clone size, J gene, V gene, D gene, CDR3 DNA, CDR3 protein. A D gene is named only where the DNA matches it firmly. Some rows mark clone size as missing; the rest say once, few, many or name a class of expanded clone.

. TRBJ1-1 TRBV9 . TGTGCCAGCAGCCCAGGGATTTACACTGAAGCTTTCTTT CASSPGIYTEAFF
. TRBJ1-4 TRBV30 . TGTGCCTGGAGTGCCTTCACACCCGAAAAACTGTTTTTT CAWSAFTPEKLFF
. TRBJ1-6 TRBV6-4 TRBD1 TGTGCCAGCAGTGAATCAGGGGGCGGCGAATCACCCCTCCACTTT CASSESGGGESPLHF
. TRBJ1-1 TRBV18 . TGTGCCAGCTCACCTGGGCAGGGTAGTCACACTGAAGCTTTCTTT CASSPGQGSHTEAFF
. TRBJ2-7 TRBV7-3 TRBD2 TGTGCCAGCAGCTTCGGGGGAGGGAGCTCCTACGAGCAGTACTTC CASSFGGGSSYEQYF
. TRBJ1-2 TRBV12-3/TRBV12-4 . TGTGCCAGCAGGCCGGGAGGCGGCTATGGCTACACCTTC CASRPGGGYGYTF
few TRBJ1-2 TRBV19 . TGTGCCAGTAGTATGGGCCTTGGGGGTCCCCGGGGACTCGGCTACACCTTC CASSMGLGGPRGLGYTF
few TRBJ1-1 TRBV7-2 . TGTGCCAGCACCCTCCCCCCCACTGAAGCTTTCTTT CASTLPPTEAFF
. TRBJ1-2 TRBV4-2 TRBD1 TGTGCCAGCAGCCGTTCGACAGGGGCTAACTATGGCTACACCTTC CASSRSTGANYGYTF
. TRBJ1-5 TRBV6-5 . TGTGCCAGCAGTTACTCCTCCTCGCCAGGGCAGCCCCAGCATTTT CASSYSSSPGQPQHF
once TRBJ2-2 TRBV5-4 TRBD2 TGTGCCAGCAGCTCAAGACTAGCGGGAGGCCACGGGGAGCTGTTTTTT CASSSRLAGGHGELFF
. TRBJ2-5 TRBV29-1 . TGCAGCGTTGTTGCGGGGCTACAAGAGACCCAGTACTTC CSVVAGLQETQYF
. TRBJ1-5 TRBV4-1 . TGCGCCAGCAGCCAAGCAGGGGAGGGGCAGCCCCAGCATTTT CASSQAGEGQPQHF
. TRBJ2-7 TRBV15 TRBD1 TGTGCCACCAGCAGATCTACGACAGGGGGCGAGCAGTACTTC CATSRSTTGGEQYF
once TRBJ1-6 TRBV4-2 . TGTGCCAGCAGCCATCTCAATTCACCCCTCCACTTT CASSHLNSPLHF
. TRBJ2-3 TRBV19 TRBD2 TGTGCCAGTAGTGTAGCGGGAGGAACAGATACGCAGTATTTT CASSVAGGTDTQYF
. TRBJ1-1 TRBV5-1 . TGCGCCAGCTACGTCGGAGGCATGAACACTGAAGCTTTCTTT CASYVGGMNTEAFF
. TRBJ1-3 TRBV30 . TGTGCCTGGAGCTCCGACACCGGCCCAGTGCACACCATATATTTT CAWSSDTGPVHTIYF
few TRBJ2-4 TRBV11-2 TRBD1 TGTGCCAGCGGCAACGTCGGACAGGCGGCGAAAAACATTCAGTACTTC CASGNVGQAAKNIQYF
. TRBJ2-7 TRBV5-6 . TGTGCCAGCAGCGTCGCCTACGAGCAGTACTTC CASSVAYEQYF
. TRBJ2-1 TRBV7-8 TRBD1 TGTGCCAGCAGCTTAGGAGGGGGCCTGAATGAGCAGTTCTTC CASSLGGGLNEQFF